The text below deals with one T cell receptor (beta chain). Antigen unknown. The data stem from a study of graft-versus-host responses after intestinal transplantation. Study-wide context: Anti-thymocyte globulin induction was given to all recipients, followed by tacrolimus and steroids for roughly three years.

The CDR3 extends over 15 amino acids. With V trimmed by 3 bases and J by 8 bases, 9 bases remained unmatched. The germline gives CDR1 KGHSH, CDR2 LQKENI. Generated by immunoSEQ multiplex PCR, the TCRdb table keeps only in-frame clones and is missing some. The data show 130,000 to 150,000 clones, around 90% seen once. General study results and limits: GvH clones detected in recipient marrow included some appearing first in ileum or blood. Allografts from individuals with graft-donor T cell macrochimerism displayed high graft-versus-host to host-versus-graft clonal ratios.

Here the sequenced sample was unstimulated CD4+ T cells sorted from spleen or lymph node cells, taken before intestinal transplant. This clonotype was sampled from a human donor who received an intestinal transplant. The V and J genes are TRBV18 and TRBJ2-7; 11 nucleotides align to TRBD2. The CDR3 protein is CASSPPSGRSHKQYF. CDR3 bases: TGTGCCAGCTCACCCCCTAGCGGGAGGTCCCACAAGCAGTACTTC.